These 8 T cell receptor beta chains originate from one sample sequenced in a study of PD-L1 blockade in urothelial cancer. Data came from immunoSEQ multiplex PCR; TCRdb stores just in-frame clones and leaves some out. This table has around 100,000 clones, roughly 84% appearing once. Noted time point: pretreatment peripheral blood. The starting material was PBMCs, obtained around atezolizumab (anti-PD-L1) treatment. The receptor source for this set is a man aged 55 to 69 with urothelial cancer.

The rearrangement uses TRBV18 and TRBJ2-7; TRBD2 aligns across 7 bases. CDR1 KGHSH and CDR2 LQKENI come from the germline V gene. CDR3 length: 15 amino acids. With 0 bases clipped from V and 0 bases from J, the junction kept 2 bases outside the gene matches. In nucleotides, the CDR3 is TGTGCCAGCTCACCACCGCGCGGGGGCTCCTACGAGCAGTACTTC. Its protein product is CASSPPRGGSYEQYF.

The chain has TRBV7-2 and TRBJ1-4; D not certain. The CDR3 spans 15 residues. V lost 1 base and J lost 4, with 10 bases in between. Germline V CDR1 and CDR2: SGHTA, FQGNSA. CDR3 DNA: TGTGCCAGCAGCTTAGATTCCGGGTATAATGAAAAACTGTTTTTT. Translating gives CASSLDSGYNEKLFF.

The rearrangement joins TRBV6-5 to TRBJ1-1, with a possible D match to TRBD1 (5 bases). The germline gives CDR1 MNHEY, CDR2 SVGAGI. The CDR3 covers 14 residues. Trimming removed 0 bases from V and 5 bases from J, with 10 bases in between. The CDR3 protein is CASSYSRGGTEAFF. The CDR3 DNA is TGTGCCAGCAGTTACTCTCGGGGGGGTACTGAAGCTTTCTTT.

The V and J genes are TRBV19 and TRBJ2-5; 10 bases match TRBD2. Germline V CDR1 and CDR2: LNHDA, SQIVND (reference sequence). Trimming removed 4 bases from V and 2 bases from J; junction bases left unmatched: 7. The CDR3 length is 16 residues. CDR3 nucleotide sequence: TGTGCCAGTAGTACAATTCGGACTAGCGGACAAGAGACCCAGTACTTC. Amino acids: CASSTIRTSGQETQYF.

V is TRBV7-2 and J is TRBJ2-7, with a weak D call TRBD1 (5 bases). The CDR3 length is 15 residues. The ends were cut back, 2 bases at V and 1 base at J, with 12 bases in the middle. Germline-derived CDR1 and CDR2 are SGHTA and FQGNSA. The CDR3 sequence is CASSLTKQVSYEQYF. CDR3 DNA: TGTGCCAGCAGCTTAACAAAACAGGTATCCTACGAGCAGTACTTC.

V is TRBV10-3 and J is TRBJ2-2; 8 nucleotides match TRBD1. Germline CDR1 reads ENHRY; CDR2 reads SYGVKD. The CDR3 consists of 15 residues. J lost 3 bases, V lost 2 bases, and 2 bases had no gene match. This CDR3 is CAISEMDRDTGELFF. In nucleotides, the CDR3 is TGTGCCATCAGTGAGATGGACAGGGACACCGGGGAGCTGTTTTTT.

The rearrangement links TRBV6-5 to TRBJ1-4; 9 bases are a match to TRBD1. V lost 6 bases to trimming and J lost 5 bases; unmatched junction nucleotides: 4. This CDR3 has 14 amino acids. Germline V CDR1 and CDR2: MNHEY, SVGAGI. The CDR3 DNA sequence: TGTGCCAGCAGCCTCGGACAGGGGAATGAAAAACTGTTTTTT. As protein: CASSLGQGNEKLFF.

CDR3 protein: CASSYSRQGEQFF. CDR3 in DNA: TGTGCCAGCAGTTACTCGAGGCAGGGTGAGCAGTTCTTC. This chain links TRBV6-5 with TRBJ2-1, with D possibly TRBD1 on 5 matching bases. The CDR3 has 13 residues. V dropped 0 bases and J dropped 9 bases, with 9 bases sitting between them. Germline V gene data show CDR1 as MNHEY and CDR2 as SVGAGI.